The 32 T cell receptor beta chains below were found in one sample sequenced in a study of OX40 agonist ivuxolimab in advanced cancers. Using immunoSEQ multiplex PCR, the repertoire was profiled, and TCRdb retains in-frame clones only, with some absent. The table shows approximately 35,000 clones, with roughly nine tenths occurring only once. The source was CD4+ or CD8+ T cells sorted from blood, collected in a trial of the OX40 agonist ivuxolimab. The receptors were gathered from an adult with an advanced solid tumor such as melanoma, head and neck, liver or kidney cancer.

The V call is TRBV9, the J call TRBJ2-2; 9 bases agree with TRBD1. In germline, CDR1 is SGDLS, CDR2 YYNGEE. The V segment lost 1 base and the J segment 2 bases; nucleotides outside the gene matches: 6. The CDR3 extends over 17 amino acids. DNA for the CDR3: TGTGCCAGCAGCGTAAGGGGGACAGGGACTAACACCGGGGAGCTGTTTTTT. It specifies CASSVRGTGTNTGELFF.

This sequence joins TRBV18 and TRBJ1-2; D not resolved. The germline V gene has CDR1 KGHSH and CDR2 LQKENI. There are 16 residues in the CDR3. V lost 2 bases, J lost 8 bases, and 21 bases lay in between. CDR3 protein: CASSPASARPRGGYTF. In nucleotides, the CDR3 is TGTGCCAGCTCACCAGCATCCGCCAGACCCAGAGGGGGCTACACCTTC. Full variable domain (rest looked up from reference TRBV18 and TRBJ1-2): NAGVMQNPRHLVRRRGQEARLRCSPMKGHSHVYWYRQLPEEGLKFMVYLQKENIIDESGMPKERFSAEFPKEGPSILRIQQVVRGDSAAYFCASSPASARPRGGYTFGSGTRLTVV.

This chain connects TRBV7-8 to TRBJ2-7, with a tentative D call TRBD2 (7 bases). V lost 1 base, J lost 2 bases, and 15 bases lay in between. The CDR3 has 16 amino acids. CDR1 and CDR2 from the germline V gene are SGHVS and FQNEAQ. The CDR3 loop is CASSLEGGGPPYEQYF. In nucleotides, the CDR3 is TGTGCCAGCAGCTTAGAGGGGGGAGGGCCCCCCTACGAGCAGTACTTC. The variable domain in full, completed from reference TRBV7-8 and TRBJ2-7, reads GAGVSQSPRYKVAKRGQDVALRCDPISGHVSLFWYQQALGQGPEFLTYFQNEAQLDKSGLPSDRFFAERPEGSVSTLKIQRTQQEDSAVYLCASSLEGGGPPYEQYFGPGTRLTVT.

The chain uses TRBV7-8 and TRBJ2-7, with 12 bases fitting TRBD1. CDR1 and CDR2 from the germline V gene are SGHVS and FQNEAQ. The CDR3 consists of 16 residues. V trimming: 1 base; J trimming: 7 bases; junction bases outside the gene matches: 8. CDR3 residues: CASSLVGTGGQGEQYF. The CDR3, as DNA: TGTGCCAGCAGCTTAGTCGGGACAGGGGGCCAGGGAGAGCAGTACTTC. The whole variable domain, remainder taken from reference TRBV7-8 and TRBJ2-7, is GAGVSQSPRYKVAKRGQDVALRCDPISGHVSLFWYQQALGQGPEFLTYFQNEAQLDKSGLPSDRFFAERPEGSVSTLKIQRTQQEDSAVYLCASSLVGTGGQGEQYFGPGTRLTVT.

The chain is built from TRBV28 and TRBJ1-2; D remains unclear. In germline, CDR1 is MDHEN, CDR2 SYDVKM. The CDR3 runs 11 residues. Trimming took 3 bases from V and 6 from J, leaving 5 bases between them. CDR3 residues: CASSFSHGYTF. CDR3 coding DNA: TGTGCCAGCAGTTTTTCGCATGGCTACACCTTC.

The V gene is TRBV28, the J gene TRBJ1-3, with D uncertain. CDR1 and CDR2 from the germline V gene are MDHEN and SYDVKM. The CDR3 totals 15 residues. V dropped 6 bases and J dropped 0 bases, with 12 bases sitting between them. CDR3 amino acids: CASRRPWDSGNTIYF. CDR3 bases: TGTGCCAGCAGACGACCGTGGGACTCTGGAAACACCATATATTTT.

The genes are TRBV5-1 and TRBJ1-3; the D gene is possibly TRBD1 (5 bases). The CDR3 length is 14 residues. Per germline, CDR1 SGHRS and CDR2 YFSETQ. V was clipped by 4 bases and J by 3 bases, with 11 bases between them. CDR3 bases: TGCGCCAGCAGCATAGGGGACGGTGGAAACACCATATATTTT. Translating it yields CASSIGDGGNTIYF.

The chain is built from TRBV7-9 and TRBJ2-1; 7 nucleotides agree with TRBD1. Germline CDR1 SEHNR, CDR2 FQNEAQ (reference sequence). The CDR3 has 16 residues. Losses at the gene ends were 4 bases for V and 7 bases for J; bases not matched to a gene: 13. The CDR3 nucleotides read TGTGCCAGCAGCTCATATGACAGGGCGGATTTTAATGAGCAGTTCTTC. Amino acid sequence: CASSSYDRADFNEQFF.

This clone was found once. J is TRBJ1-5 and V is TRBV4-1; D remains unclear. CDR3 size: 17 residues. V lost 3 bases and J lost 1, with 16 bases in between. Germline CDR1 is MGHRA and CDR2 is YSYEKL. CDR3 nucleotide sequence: TGCGCCAGCAGCCATTCAAACCTAGTCGTCAGCAATCAGCCCCAGCATTTT. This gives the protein CASSHSNLVVSNQPQHF.

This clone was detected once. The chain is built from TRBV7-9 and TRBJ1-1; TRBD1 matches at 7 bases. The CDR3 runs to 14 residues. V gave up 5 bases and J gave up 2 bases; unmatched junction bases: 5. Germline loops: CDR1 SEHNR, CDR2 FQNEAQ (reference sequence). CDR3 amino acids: CASSLGQINTEAFF. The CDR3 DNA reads TGTGCCAGCAGCCTGGGACAGATAAACACTGAAGCTTTCTTT.

The CDR3 sequence: CSASIYEQYF. CDR3 in DNA: TGCAGTGCTAGTATCTACGAGCAGTACTTC. The chain employs TRBV20-1 and TRBJ2-7; D not certain. V lost 3 bases and J lost 3, with 3 bases in between. Germline V gene sequence: CDR1 DFQATT, CDR2 SNEGSKA (reference sequence). There are 10 residues in the CDR3.

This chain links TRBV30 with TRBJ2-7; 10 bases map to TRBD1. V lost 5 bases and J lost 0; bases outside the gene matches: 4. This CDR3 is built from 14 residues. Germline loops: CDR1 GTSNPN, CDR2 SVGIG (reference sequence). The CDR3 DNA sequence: TGTGCCTGGGGACAGGGGGGGTTCTCCTACGAGCAGTACTTC. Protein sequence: CAWGQGGFSYEQYF.

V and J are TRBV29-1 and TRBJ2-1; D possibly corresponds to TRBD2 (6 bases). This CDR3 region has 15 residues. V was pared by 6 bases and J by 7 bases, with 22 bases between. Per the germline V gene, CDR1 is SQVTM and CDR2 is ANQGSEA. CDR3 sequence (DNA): TGCAGCGTCGGAGGAGCGGGCGTTGTCTCTAATGAGCAGTTCTTC. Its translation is CSVGGAGVVSNEQFF.

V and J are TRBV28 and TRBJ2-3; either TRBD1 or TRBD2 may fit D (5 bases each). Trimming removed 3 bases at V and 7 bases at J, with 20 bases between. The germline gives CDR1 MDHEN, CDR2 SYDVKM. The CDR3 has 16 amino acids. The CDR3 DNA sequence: TGTGCCAGCAGTTTGGCAGGGTGGGGGTCGAGGAATACGCAGTATTTT. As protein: CASSLAGWGSRNTQYF.

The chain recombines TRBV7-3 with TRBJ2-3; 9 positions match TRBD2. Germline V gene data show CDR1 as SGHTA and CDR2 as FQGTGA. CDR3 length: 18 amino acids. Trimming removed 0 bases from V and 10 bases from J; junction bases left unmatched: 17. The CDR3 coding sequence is TGTGCCAGCAGCTTAACGGGGGAAGGTAGTAGCGGGAGCGCTCCGCAGTATTTT. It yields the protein CASSLTGEGSSGSAPQYF.

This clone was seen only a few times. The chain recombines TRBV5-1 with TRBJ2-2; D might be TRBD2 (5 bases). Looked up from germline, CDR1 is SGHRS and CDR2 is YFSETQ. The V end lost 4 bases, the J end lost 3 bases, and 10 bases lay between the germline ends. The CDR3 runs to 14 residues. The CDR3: CASSLWGDTGELFF. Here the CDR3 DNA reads TGCGCCAGCAGCCTTTGGGGAGACACCGGGGAGCTGTTTTTT.

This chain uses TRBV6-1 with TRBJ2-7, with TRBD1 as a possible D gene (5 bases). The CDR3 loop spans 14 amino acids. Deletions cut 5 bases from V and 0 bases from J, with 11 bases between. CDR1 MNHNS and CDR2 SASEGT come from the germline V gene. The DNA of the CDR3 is TGTGCCAGCAGTCGGACACGAGGCTCCTACGAGCAGTACTTC. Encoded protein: CASSRTRGSYEQYF.

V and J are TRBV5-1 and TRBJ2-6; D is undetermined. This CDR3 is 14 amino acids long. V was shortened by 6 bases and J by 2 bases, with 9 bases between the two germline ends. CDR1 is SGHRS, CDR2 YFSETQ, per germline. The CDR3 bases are TGCGCCAGCACTGGAAGTGCTGGGGCCAACGTCCTGACTTTC. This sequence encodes CASTGSAGANVLTF.

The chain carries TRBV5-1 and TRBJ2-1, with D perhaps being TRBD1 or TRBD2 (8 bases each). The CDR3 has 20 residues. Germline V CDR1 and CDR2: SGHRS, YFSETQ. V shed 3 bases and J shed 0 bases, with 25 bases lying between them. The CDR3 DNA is TGCGCCAGCAGCTCACCGAGACAGGGGAGGAGCGGGAGCTCCTACAATGAGCAGTTCTTC. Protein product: CASSSPRQGRSGSSYNEQFF.

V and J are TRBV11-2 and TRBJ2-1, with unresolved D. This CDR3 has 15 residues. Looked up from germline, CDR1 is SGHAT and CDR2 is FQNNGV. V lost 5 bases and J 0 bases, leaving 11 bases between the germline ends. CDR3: CASSTTQLSYNEQFF. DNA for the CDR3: TGTGCCAGCAGCACGACCCAGCTCTCCTACAATGAGCAGTTCTTC.

The CDR3, as DNA: TGTGCCAGCTCATCCTACCCAAGCACAGATACGCAGTATTTT. This sequence encodes CASSSYPSTDTQYF. The chain uses TRBV18 and TRBJ2-3; no firm D call. Trimming shortened V by 5 bases and J by 0 bases, and 9 bases separated the two germline ends. This CDR3 has 14 amino acids. CDR1 and CDR2 (germline): KGHSH, LQKENI.

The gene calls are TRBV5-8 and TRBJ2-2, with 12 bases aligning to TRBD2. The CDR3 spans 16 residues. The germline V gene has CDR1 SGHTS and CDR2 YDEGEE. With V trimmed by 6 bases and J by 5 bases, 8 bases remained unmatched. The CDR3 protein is CASTPYGTSGTGELFF. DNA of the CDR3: TGTGCCAGCACCCCCTATGGGACTAGCGGGACCGGGGAGCTGTTTTTT.

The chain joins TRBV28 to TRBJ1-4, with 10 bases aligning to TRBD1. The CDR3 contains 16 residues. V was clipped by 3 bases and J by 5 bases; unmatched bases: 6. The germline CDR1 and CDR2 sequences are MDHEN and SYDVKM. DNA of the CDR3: TGTGCCAGCAGTTTCGTGACAGGGGGCGGAAATGAAAAACTGTTTTTT. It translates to CASSFVTGGGNEKLFF. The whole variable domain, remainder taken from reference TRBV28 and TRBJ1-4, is DVKVTQSSRYLVKRTGEKVFLECVQDMDHENMFWYRQDPGLGLRLIYFSYDVKMKEKGDIPEGYSVSREKKERFSLILESASTNQTSMYLCASSFVTGGGNEKLFFGSGTQLSVL.

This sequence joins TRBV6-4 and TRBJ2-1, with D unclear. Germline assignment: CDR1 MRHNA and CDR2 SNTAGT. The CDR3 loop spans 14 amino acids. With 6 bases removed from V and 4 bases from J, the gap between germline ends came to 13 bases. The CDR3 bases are TGTGCCAGCAGGCCAGGTTCTGGGTACAATGAGCAGTTCTTC. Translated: CASRPGSGYNEQFF.

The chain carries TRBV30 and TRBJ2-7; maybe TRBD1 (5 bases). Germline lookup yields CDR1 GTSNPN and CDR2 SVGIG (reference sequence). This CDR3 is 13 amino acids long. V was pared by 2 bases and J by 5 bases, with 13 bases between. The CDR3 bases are TGTGCCTGGAGTCCCCAGGGATCCCACGAGCAGTACTTC. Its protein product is CAWSPQGSHEQYF.

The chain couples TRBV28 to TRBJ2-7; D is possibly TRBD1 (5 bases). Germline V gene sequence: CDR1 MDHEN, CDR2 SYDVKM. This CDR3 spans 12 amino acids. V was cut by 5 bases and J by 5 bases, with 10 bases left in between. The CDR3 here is CASSLLGDEQYF. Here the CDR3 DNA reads TGTGCCAGCAGTCTGCTAGGGGACGAGCAGTACTTC.

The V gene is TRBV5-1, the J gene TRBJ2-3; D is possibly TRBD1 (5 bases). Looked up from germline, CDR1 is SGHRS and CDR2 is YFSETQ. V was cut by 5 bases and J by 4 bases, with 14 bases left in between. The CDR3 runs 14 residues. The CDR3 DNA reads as TGCGCCAGCAGGTTGCAGGGTAGTGCAGATACGCAGTATTTT. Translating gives CASRLQGSADTQYF.

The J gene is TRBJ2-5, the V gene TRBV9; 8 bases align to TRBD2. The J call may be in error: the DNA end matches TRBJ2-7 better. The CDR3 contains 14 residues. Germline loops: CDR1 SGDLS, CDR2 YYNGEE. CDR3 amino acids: CASSVAGGTYEQYF. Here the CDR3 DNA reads TGTGCCAGCAGCGTAGCGGGAGGGACCTACGAGCAGTACTTC.

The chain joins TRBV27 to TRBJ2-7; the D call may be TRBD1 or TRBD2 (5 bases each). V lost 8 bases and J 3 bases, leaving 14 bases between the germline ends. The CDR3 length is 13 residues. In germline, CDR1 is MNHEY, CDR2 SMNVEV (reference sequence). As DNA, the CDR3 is TGTGCCAGCCGCACCTGGGACGGCTACGAGCAGTACTTC. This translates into CASRTWDGYEQYF.

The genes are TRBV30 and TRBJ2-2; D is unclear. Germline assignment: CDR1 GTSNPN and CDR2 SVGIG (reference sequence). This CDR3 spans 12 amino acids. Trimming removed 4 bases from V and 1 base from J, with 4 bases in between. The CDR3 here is CAWTENTGELFF. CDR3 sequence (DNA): TGTGCCTGGACGGAGAACACCGGGGAGCTGTTTTTT.

In DNA, the CDR3 is TGTGCCAGCAGCTTAGGACTCTACAGGGGGAATCAGCCCCAGCATTTT. It codes for CASSLGLYRGNQPQHF. The rearrangement uses TRBV7-8 and TRBJ1-5, with 8 positions matching TRBD1. With V trimmed by 1 base and J by 4 bases, 6 bases remained unmatched. This CDR3 has 16 residues. CDR1 is SGHVS and CDR2 is FQNEAQ in the germline V gene.

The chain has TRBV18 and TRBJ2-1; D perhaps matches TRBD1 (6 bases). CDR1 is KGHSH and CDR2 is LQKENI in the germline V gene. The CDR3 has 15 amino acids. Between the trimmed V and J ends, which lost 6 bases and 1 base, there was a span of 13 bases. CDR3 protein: CASSRGPVSYNEQFF. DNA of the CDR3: TGTGCCAGCTCCAGGGGTCCAGTTTCCTACAATGAGCAGTTCTTC.